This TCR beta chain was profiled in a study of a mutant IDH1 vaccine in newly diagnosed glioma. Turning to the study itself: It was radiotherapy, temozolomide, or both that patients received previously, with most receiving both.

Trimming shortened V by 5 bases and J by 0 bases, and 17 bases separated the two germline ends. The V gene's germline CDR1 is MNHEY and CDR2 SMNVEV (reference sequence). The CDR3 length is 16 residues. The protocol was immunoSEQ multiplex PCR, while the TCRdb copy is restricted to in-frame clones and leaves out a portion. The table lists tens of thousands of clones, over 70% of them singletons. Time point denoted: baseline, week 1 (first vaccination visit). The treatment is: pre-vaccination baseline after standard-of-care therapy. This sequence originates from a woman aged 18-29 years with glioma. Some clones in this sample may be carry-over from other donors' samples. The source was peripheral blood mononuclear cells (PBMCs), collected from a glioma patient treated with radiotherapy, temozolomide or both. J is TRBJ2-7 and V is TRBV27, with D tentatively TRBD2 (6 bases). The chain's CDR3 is CASSTYERAVSYEQYF. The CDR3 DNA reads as TGTGCCAGCAGTACCTATGAGCGGGCAGTCTCCTACGAGCAGTACTTC.